The present entry profiles one TCR beta chain with its context. Its antigen is still unknown. The sample belongs to a study of T cell repertoires in cytomegalovirus infection. Background on the study: An indication of both CMV infection and matching HLA type came from public TCR beta signatures.

TCRdb reprocessed the reads with MiXCR, giving one entry per CDR3 protein. The data contain approximately 74,000 distinct CDR3 sequences, roughly 40% of them singletons. V lost 5 bases, J lost 3 bases, and 9 bases stayed unmatched. The V gene's germline CDR1 is SEHNR and CDR2 FQNEAQ (reference sequence). The CDR3 totals 15 residues. Study findings and constraints: CMV-specific TCR beta clonotypes restricted by HLA-C dominated the ex vivo response.

The chain recombines TRBV7-9 with TRBJ2-5; 7 bases align to TRBD1. The clonotype comes from a human donor in good health (CMV status not recorded). Some clones in this sample may be carry-over from other donors' samples. The material was CD8+ T cells from cultured PBMCs, obtained from culture after CMV antigen stimulation. The CDR3 bases are TGTGCCAGCAGCCCGCCGGGACAGAGAAAAGAGACCCAGTACTTC. As protein: CASSPPGQRKETQYF.